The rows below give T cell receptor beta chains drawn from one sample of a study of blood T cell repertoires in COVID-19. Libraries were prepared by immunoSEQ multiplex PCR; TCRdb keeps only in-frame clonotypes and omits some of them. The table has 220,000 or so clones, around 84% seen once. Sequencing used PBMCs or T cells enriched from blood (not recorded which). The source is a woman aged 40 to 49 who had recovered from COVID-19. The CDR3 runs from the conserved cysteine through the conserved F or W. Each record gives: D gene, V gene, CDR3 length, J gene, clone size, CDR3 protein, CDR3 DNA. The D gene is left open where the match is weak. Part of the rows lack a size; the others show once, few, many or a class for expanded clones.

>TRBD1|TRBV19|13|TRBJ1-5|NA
CASSGTGNQPQHF
TGTGCCAGTAGTGGGACAGGGAATCAGCCCCAGCATTTT
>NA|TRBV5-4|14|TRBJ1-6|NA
CASSSGVGNSPLHF
TGTGCCAGCAGCTCCGGGGTGGGGAATTCACCCCTCCACTTT
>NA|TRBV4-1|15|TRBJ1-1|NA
CASSQIWDTDTEAFF
TGCGCCAGCAGCCAAATCTGGGACACGGACACTGAAGCTTTCTTT
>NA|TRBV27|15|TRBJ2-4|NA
CASSWASGGKNIQYF
TGTGCCAGCAGTTGGGCCTCCGGTGGCAAAAACATTCAGTACTTC
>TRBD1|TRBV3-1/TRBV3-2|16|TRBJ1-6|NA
CASSLQGFRVNSPLHF
TGTGCCAGCAGCCTACAGGGGTTTAGGGTTAATTCACCCCTCCACTTT
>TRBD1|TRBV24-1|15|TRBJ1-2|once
CATSGTGVKGYGYTF
TGTGCCACCTCCGGGACAGGGGTTAAGGGCTATGGCTACACCTTC
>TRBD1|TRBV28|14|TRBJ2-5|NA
CATYGQGARETQYF
TGTGCCACCTATGGACAGGGGGCTAGGGAGACCCAGTACTTC
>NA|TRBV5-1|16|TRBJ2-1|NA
CASRSEGLLSYNEQFF
TGCGCCAGCAGATCCGAGGGCCTCCTTTCCTACAATGAGCAGTTCTTC
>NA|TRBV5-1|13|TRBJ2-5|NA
CASSFAGQETQYF
TGCGCCAGCAGCTTTGCGGGACAAGAGACCCAGTACTTC
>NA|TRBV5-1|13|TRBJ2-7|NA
CASSLDGTYEQYF
TGCGCCAGCAGCTTGGACGGGACCTACGAGCAGTACTTC
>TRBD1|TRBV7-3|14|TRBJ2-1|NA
CASSSLTGGLKQFF
TGTGCCAGCAGCTCCCTGACAGGGGGCCTAAAGCAGTTCTTC
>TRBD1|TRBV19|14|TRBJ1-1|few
CASSNDRAATEAFF
TGTGCCAGTAGTAATGACAGGGCGGCCACTGAAGCTTTCTTT
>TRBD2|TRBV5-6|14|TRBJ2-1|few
CASSFRLAMREQFF
TGTGCCAGCAGCTTTAGACTAGCGATGAGGGAGCAGTTCTTC
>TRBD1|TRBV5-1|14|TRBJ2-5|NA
CASSAGQGGETQYF
TGCGCCAGCAGCGCCGGACAGGGGGGAGAGACCCAGTACTTC
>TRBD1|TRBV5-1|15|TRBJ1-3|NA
CASSRDRGAGNTIYF
TGCGCCAGCAGCAGGGACAGGGGTGCTGGAAACACCATATATTTT
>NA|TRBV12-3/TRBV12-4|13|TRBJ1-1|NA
CASTTDWGTEAFF
TGTGCCAGCACCACGGACTGGGGCACTGAAGCTTTCTTT
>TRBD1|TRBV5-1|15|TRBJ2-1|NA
CASSLGDRQHNEQFF
TGCGCCAGCAGCTTGGGGGACAGGCAGCACAATGAGCAGTTCTTC
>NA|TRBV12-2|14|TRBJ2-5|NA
CASRFRARQETQYF
TGTGCAAGTCGCTTTAGAGCTCGACAAGAGACCCAGTACTTC
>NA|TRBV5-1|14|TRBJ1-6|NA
CASSSRTDNSPLHF
TGCGCCAGCAGCTCTCGGACAGATAATTCACCCCTCCACTTT
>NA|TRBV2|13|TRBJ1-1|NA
CCHQREWNTEAFF
TGCTGCCACCAGAGGGAATGGAACACTGAAGCTTTCTTT
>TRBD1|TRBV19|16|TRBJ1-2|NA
CASSISPVGTGHGYTF
TGTGCCAGTAGTATTAGTCCTGTCGGGACAGGGCATGGCTACACCTTC
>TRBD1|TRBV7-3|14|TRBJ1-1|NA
CASSPRTGNTEAFF
TGTGCCAGCAGCCCAAGGACAGGGAACACTGAAGCTTTCTTT
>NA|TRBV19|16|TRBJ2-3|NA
CASSVRGSAVTDTQYF
TGTGCCAGTAGCGTCAGGGGATCTGCGGTCACAGATACGCAGTATTTT
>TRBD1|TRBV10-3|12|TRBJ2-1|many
CAISEGQDEQFF
TGTGCCATCAGTGAAGGACAGGATGAGCAGTTCTTC
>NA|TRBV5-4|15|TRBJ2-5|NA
CASSPGLAVQETQYF
TGTGCCAGCAGTCCTGGACTTGCCGTCCAAGAGACCCAGTACTTC
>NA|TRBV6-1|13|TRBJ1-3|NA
CASSEDSRNTIYF
TGTGCCAGCAGTGAAGACAGTCGAAACACCATATATTTT
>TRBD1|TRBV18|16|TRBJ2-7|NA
CASSPPGTGVSYEQYF
TGTGCCAGCTCACCACCCGGGACAGGGGTCTCCTACGAGCAGTACTTC
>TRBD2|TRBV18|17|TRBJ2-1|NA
CASSPRPSGRADDEQFF
TGTGCCAGCTCACCACGGCCTAGCGGGAGAGCCGATGATGAGCAGTTCTTC
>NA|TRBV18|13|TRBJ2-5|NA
CASSPLTEETQYF
TGTGCCAGCTCACCACTTACTGAGGAGACCCAGTACTTC
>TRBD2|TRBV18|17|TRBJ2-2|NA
CASSPQSLAGGTGELFF
TGTGCCAGCTCACCACAGTCACTAGCGGGAGGCACCGGGGAGCTGTTTTTT
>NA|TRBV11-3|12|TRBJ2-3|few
CASSFGTDTQYF
TGTGCCAGCAGCTTCGGCACAGATACGCAGTATTTT
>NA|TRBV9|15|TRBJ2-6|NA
CASSATGSGANVLTF
TGTGCCAGCAGCGCAACAGGTTCTGGGGCCAACGTCCTGACTTTC
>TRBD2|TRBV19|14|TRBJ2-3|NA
CASSSGRYPDTQYF
TGTGCCAGTAGTAGCGGGAGATATCCAGATACGCAGTATTTT
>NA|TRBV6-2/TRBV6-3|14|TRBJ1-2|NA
CASSSQGTGYGYTF
TGTGCCAGCAGTTCGCAGGGAACCGGTTATGGCTACACCTTC
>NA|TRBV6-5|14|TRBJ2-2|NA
CASSTPLRPGELFF
TGTGCCAGCAGTACCCCACTACGACCCGGGGAGCTGTTTTTT
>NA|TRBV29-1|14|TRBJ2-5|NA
CSVEARTTLKTQYF
TGCAGCGTTGAAGCTCGGACTACCCTGAAGACCCAGTACTTC
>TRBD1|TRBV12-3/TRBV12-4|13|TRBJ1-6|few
CASRRDRASPLHF
TGTGCCTCTAGGCGGGACAGGGCTTCACCCCTCCACTTT
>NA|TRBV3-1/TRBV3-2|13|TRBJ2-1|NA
CASSQDPRGSPFF
TGTGCCAGCAGCCAAGATCCTAGGGGTTCGCCGTTCTTC
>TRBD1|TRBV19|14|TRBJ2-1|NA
CASSIGQGANEQFF
TGTGCCAGTAGTATAGGGCAGGGGGCCAATGAGCAGTTCTTC
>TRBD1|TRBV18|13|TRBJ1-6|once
CASSPGQGPPLHF
TGTGCCAGCTCACCGGGACAGGGTCCACCCCTCCACTTT
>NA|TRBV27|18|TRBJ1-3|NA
CASSLQGTDKDSGNTIYF
TGTGCCAGCAGTTTACAGGGGACGGATAAAGACTCTGGAAACACCATATATTTT
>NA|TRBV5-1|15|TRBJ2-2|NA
CASSLGDRNTGELFF
TGCGCCAGCAGCTTGGGTGACAGAAACACCGGGGAGCTGTTTTTT
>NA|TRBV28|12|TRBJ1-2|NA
CASSLPDKDYTF
TGTGCCAGCAGTTTGCCAGACAAAGACTACACCTTC
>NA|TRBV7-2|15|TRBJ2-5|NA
CASSLGIGGQETQYF
TGTGCCAGCAGCTTGGGGATAGGGGGACAAGAGACCCAGTACTTC
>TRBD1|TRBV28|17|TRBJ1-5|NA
CASSPISTGLNNQPQHF
TGTGCCAGCAGTCCAATCTCGACAGGGTTGAATAATCAGCCCCAGCATTTT
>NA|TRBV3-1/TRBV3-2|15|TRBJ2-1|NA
CASSPAGLRFNEQFF
TGTGCCAGCAGCCCAGCGGGTCTTCGTTTCAATGAGCAGTTCTTC
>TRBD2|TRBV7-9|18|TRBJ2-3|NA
CASSLARTSGLRTDTQYF
TGTGCCAGCAGCTTAGCGCGCACTAGCGGCTTGAGAACAGATACGCAGTATTTT
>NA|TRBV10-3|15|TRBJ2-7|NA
CAISESNGQHYEQYF
TGTGCCATCAGTGAGTCGAACGGACAGCACTACGAGCAGTACTTC
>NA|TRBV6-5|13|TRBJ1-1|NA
CASKDRLSAEAFF
TGTGCCAGCAAGGACAGATTAAGCGCTGAAGCTTTCTTT
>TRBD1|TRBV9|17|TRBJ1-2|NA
CASSVGGRTGENYGYTF
TGTGCCAGCAGCGTAGGTGGTCGGACAGGCGAGAACTATGGCTACACCTTC
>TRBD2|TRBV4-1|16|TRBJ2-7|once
CASSQDRTSRSYEQYF
TGCGCCAGCAGCCAAGATAGGACTAGTCGCTCCTACGAGCAGTACTTC
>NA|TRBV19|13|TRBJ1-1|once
CASSIGGNTEAFF
TGTGCCAGTAGTATTGGAGGCAACACTGAAGCTTTCTTT
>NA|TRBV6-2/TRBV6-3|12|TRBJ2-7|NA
CASSYQGYEQYF
TGTGCCAGCAGTTACCAGGGTTACGAGCAGTACTTC
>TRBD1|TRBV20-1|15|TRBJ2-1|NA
CSASKAGQGYNEQFF
TGCAGTGCTAGTAAGGCGGGACAGGGCTACAATGAGCAGTTCTTC